Sequencing of this T cell receptor (beta chain) was carried out in a study of T cell responses to AZD1222 COVID-19 vaccine. Profiling relied on immunoSEQ multiplex PCR, and the TCRdb table lists in-frame clones only, not all of them. The sample lists about 200,000 clones; about 94% were seen once. Germline-derived CDR1 and CDR2 are MGHRA and YSYEKL. The CDR3 has 16 amino acids. The germline V and J ends were trimmed by 6 bases and 5 bases, with 17 bases remaining between them. Sequencing used peripheral blood, obtained 28 days after the second AZD1222 dose. The origin of this receptor is an adult who received the AZD1222 COVID-19 vaccine. This chain joins TRBV4-1 and TRBJ1-6; a weak D match, TRBD1 (5 bases). The CDR3 loop reads CASRSLGGGDNSPLHF. CDR3 sequence (DNA): TGCGCCAGCAGATCTCTCGGGGGAGGAGATAATTCACCCCTCCACTTT.